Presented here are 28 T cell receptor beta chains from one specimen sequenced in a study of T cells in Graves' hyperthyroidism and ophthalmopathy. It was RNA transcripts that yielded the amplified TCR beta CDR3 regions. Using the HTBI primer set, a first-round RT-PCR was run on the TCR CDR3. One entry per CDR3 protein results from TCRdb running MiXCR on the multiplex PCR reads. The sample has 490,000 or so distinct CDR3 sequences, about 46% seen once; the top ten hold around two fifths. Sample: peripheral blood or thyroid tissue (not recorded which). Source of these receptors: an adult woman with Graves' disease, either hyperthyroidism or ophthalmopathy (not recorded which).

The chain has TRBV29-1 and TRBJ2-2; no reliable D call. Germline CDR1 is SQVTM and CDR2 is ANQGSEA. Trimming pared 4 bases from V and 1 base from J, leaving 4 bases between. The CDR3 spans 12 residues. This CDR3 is CSVVGNTGELFF. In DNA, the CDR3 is TGCAGCGTTGTTGGGAACACCGGGGAGCTGTTTTTT.

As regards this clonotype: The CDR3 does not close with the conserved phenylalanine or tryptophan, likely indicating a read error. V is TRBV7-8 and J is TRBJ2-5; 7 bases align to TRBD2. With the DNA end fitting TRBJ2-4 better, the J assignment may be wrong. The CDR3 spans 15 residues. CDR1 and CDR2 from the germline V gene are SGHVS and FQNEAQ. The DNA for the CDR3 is TGTGCCAGCAGCTTAGGCGGCGGGAGTGGAAACATTCAGTACTAC. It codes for CASSLGGGSGNIQYY.

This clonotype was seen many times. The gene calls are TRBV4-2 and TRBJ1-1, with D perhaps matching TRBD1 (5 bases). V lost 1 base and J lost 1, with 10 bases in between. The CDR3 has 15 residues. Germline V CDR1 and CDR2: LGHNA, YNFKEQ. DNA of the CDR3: TGTGCCAGCAGCCAAGCCGACGGGACGAACACTGAAGCTTTCTTT. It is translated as CASSQADGTNTEAFF.

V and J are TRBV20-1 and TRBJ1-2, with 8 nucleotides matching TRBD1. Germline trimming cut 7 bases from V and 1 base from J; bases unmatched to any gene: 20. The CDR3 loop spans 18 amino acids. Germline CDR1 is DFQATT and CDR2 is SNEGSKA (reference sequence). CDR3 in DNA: TGCAGTGTCCTGGACAGGGCCTCAGGGAGGCGGAATAACTATGGCTACACCTTC. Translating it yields CSVLDRASGRRNNYGYTF.

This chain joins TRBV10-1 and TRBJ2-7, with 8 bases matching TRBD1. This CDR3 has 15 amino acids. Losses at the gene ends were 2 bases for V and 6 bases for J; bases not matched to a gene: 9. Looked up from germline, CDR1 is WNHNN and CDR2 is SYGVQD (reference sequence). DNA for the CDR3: TGCGCCAGCAGTGAGGGAGGACAGGGAATTCCCGAGCAGTACTTC. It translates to CASSEGGQGIPEQYF.

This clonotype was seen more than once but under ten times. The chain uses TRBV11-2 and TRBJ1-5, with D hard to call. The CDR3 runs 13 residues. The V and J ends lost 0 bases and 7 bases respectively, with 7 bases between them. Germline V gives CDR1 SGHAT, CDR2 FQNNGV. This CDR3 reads CASSLDLAQPQHF. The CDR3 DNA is TGTGCCAGCAGCTTAGACCTGGCACAGCCCCAGCATTTT.

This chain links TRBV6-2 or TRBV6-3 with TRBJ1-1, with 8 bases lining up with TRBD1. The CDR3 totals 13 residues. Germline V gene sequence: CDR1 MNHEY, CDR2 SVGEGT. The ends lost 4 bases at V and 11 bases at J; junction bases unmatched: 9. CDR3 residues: CASSSGQVGPAFF. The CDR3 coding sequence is TGTGCCAGCAGTTCGGGACAGGTCGGACCCGCTTTCTTT.

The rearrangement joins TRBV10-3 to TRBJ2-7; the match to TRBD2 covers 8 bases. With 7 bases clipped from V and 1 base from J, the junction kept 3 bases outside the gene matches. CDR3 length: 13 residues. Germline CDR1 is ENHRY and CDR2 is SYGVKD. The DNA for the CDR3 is TGTGCCATCAACCGCGGGGGGTCCTACGAGCAGTACTTC. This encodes CAINRGGSYEQYF.

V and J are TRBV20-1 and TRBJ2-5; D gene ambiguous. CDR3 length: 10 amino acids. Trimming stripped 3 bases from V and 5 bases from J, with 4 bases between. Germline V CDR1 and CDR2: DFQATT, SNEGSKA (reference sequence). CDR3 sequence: CSASSETQYF. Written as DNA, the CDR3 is TGCAGTGCTAGTTCCGAGACCCAGTACTTC.

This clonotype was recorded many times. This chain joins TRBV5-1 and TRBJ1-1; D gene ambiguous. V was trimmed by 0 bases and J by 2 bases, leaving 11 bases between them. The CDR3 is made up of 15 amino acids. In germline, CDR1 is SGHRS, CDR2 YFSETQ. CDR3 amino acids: CASSLGPTRNTEAFF. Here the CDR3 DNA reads TGCGCCAGCAGCTTGGGACCAACACGCAACACTGAAGCTTTCTTT.

The CDR3 region is CATSSGGPGYEQYF. CDR3 in DNA: TGTGCCACCTCGTCAGGGGGGCCGGGCTACGAGCAGTACTTC. V usage is TRBV19 and J usage is TRBJ2-7, with D perhaps matching TRBD1 (7 bases). Germline CDR1 and CDR2: LNHDA and SQIVND (reference sequence). There are 14 residues in the CDR3. V was cut by 10 bases and J by 3 bases, with 19 bases left in between.

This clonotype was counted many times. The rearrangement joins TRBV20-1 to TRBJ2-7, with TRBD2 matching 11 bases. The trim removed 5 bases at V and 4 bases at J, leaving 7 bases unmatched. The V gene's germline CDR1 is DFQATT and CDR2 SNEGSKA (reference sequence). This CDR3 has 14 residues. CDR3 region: CSAGTSGRLYEQYF. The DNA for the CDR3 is TGCAGTGCTGGCACTAGCGGGAGATTATACGAGCAGTACTTC.

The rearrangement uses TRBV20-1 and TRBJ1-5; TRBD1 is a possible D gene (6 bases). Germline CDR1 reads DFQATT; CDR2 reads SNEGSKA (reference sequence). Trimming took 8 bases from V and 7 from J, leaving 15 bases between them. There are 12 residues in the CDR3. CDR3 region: CSFKQGSQPQHF. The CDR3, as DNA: TGCAGTTTTAAACAGGGAAGCCAGCCCCAGCATTTT.

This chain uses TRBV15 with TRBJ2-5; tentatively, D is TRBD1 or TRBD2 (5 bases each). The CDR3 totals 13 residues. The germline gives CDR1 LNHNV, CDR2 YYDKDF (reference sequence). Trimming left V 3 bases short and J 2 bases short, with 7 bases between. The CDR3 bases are TGTGCCACCAGCAGGGGACGACAAGAGACCCAGTACTTC. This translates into CATSRGRQETQYF.

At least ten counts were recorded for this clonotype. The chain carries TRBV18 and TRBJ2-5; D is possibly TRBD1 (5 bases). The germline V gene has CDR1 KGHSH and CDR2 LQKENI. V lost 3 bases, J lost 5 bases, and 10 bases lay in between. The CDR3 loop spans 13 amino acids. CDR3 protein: CASSPGADETQYF. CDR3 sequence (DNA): TGTGCCAGCTCACCTGGGGCGGATGAGACCCAGTACTTC.

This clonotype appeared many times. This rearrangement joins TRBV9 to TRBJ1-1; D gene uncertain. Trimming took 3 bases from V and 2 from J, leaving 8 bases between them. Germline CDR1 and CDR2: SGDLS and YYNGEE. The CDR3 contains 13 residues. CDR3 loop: CASSASPNTEAFF. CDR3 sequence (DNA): TGTGCCAGCAGCGCATCACCCAACACTGAAGCTTTCTTT.

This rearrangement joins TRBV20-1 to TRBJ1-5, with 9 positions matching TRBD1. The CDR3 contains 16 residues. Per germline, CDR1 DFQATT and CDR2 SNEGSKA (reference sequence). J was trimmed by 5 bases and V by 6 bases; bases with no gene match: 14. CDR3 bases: TGCAGTGCCCCCAAGCCGGGACAGGGTTTCCATCAGCCCCAGCATTTT. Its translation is CSAPKPGQGFHQPQHF.

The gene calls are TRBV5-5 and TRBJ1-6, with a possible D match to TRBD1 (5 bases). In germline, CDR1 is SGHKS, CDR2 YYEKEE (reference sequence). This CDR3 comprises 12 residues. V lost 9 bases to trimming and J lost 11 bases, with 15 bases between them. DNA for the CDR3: TGTGCCACCACCTGGGGGTCGGCACCCCTCCACTTT. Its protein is CATTWGSAPLHF. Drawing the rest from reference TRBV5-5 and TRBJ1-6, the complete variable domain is DAGVTQSPTHLIKTRGQQVTLRCSPISGHKSVSWYQQVLGQGPQFIFQYYEKEERGRGNFPDRFSARQFPNYSSELNVNALLLGDSALYLCATTWGSAPLHFGNGTRLTVT.

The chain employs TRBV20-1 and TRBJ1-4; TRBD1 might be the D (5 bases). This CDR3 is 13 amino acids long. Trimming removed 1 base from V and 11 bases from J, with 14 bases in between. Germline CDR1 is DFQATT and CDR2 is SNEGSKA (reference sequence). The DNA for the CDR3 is TGCAGTGCTAGAGGTGGGGGGGGAGAGAAACTGTTTTTT. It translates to CSARGGGGEKLFF.

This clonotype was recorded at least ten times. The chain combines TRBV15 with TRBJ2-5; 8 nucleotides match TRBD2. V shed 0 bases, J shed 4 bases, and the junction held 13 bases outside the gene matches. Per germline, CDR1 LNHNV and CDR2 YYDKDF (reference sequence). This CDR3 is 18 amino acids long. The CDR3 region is CATSRDLKSGGPRETQYF. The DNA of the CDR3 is TGTGCCACCAGCAGAGATCTAAAGTCGGGGGGGCCACGAGAGACCCAGTACTTC.

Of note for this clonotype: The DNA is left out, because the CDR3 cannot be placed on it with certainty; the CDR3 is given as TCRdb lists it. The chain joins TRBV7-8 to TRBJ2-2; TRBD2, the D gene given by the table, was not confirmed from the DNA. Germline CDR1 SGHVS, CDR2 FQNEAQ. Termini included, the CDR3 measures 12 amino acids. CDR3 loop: CASSAGQGSCFF.

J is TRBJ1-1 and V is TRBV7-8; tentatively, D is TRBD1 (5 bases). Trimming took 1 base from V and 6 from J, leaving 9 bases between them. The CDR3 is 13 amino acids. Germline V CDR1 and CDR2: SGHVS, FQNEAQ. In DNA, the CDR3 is TGTGCCAGCAGCTTAGGGGGGAGGTCTGAAGCTTTCTTT. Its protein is CASSLGGRSEAFF.

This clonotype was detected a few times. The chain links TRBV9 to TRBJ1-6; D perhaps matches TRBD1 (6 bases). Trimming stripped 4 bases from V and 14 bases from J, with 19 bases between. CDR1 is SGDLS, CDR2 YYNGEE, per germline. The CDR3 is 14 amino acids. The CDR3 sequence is CASSNTGFPPSLHF. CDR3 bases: TGTGCCAGCAGCAACACAGGGTTCCCTCCGTCCCTCCACTTT.

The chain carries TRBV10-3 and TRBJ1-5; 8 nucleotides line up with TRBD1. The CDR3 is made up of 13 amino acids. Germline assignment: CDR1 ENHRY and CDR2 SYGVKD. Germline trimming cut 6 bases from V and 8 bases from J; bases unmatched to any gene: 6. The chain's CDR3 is CAIRSGGAEPQHF. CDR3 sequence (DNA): TGTGCCATCAGGTCAGGGGGCGCAGAGCCCCAGCATTTT.

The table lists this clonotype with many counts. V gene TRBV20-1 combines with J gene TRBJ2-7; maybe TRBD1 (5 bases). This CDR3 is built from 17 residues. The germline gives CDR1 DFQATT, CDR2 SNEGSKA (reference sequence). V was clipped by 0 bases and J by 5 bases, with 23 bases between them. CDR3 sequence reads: CSARDHSGGARRNEQYF. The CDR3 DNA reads TGCAGTGCTAGAGATCATTCTGGTGGGGCGCGGCGGAACGAGCAGTACTTC.

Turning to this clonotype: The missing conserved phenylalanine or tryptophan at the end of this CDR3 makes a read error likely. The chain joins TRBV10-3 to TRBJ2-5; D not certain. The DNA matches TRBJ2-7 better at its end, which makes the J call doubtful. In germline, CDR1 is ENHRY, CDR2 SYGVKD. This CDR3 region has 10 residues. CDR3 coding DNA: TGTGCCATCAGCTCCTACGAGCAGTACTCC. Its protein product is CAISSYEQYS.

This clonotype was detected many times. CDR3 sequence reads: CAISESGFLNTEAFF. CDR3 DNA sequence: TGTGCCATCAGTGAGTCGGGGTTCCTGAACACTGAAGCTTTCTTT. The chain employs TRBV10-3 and TRBJ1-1; D remains unclear. V dropped 0 bases and J dropped 0 bases, with 8 bases sitting between them. Germline-derived CDR1 and CDR2 are ENHRY and SYGVKD. The CDR3 extends over 15 amino acids.

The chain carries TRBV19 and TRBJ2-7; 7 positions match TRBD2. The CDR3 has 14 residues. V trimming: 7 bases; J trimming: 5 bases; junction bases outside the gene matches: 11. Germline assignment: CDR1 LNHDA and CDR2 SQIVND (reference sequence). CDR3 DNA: TGTGCCAGTACCGGTGCGGGGGTTCCCCACGAGCAGTACTTC. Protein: CASTGAGVPHEQYF. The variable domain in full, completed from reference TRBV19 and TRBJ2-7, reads DGGITQSPKYLFRKEGQNVTLSCEQNLNHDAMYWYRQDPGQGLRLIYYSQIVNDFQKGDIAEGYSVSREKKESFPLTVTSAQKNPTAFYLCASTGAGVPHEQYFGPGTRLTVT.